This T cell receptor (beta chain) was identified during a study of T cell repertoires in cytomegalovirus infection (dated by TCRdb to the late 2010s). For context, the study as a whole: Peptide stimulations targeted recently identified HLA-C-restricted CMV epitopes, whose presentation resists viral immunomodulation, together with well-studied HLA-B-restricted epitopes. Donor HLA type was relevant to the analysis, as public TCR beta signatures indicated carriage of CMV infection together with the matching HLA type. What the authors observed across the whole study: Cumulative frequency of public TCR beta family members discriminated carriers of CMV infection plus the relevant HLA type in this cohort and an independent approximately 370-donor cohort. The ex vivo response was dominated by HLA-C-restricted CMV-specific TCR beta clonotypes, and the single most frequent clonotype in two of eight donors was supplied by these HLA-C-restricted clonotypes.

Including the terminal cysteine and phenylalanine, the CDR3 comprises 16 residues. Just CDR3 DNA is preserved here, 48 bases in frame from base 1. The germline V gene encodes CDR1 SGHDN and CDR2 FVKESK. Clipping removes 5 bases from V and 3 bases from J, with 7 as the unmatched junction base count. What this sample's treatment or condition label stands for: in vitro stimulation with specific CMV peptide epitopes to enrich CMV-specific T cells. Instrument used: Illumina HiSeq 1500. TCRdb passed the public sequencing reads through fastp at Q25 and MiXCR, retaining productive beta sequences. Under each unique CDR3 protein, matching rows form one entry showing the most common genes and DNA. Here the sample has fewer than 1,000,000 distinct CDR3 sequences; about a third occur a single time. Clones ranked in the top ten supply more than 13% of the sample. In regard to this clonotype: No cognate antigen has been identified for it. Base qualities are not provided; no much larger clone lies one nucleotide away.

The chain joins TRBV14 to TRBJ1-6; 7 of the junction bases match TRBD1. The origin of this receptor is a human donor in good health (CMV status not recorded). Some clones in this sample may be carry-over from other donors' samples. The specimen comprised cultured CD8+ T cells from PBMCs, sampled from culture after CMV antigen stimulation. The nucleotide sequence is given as TGTGCCAGCAGCGCTGATACAGGGGACTATAATTCACCCCTCCACTTT. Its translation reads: CASSADTGDYNSPLHF.